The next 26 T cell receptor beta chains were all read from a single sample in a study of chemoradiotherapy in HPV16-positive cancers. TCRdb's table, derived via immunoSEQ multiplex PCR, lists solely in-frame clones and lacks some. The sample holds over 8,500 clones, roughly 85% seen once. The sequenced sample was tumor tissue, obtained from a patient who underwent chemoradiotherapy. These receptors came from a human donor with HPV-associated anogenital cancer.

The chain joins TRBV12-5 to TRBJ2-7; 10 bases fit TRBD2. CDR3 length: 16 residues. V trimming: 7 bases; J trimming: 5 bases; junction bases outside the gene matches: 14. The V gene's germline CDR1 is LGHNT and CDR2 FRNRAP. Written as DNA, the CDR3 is TGTGCTAGTGCCCGGTCGTCCCCGGGACTAGCGAACGAGCAGTACTTC. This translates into CASARSSPGLANEQYF.

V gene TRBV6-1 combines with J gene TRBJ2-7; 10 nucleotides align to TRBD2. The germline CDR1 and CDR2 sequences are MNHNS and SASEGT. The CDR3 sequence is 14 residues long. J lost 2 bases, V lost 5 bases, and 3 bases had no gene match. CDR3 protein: CASSRTSGTYEQYF. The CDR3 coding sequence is TGTGCCAGCAGTCGGACTAGCGGTACCTACGAGCAGTACTTC.

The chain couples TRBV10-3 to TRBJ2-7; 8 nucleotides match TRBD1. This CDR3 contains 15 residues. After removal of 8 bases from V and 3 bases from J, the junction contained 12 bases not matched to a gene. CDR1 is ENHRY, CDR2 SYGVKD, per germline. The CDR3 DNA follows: TGTGCCATCGGGGACCAGACAGGGGTGGGCTACGAGCAGTACTTC. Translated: CAIGDQTGVGYEQYF.

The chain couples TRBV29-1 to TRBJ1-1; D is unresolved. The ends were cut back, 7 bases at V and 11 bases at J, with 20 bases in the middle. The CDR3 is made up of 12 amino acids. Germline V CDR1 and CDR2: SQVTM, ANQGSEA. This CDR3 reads CSASGGESNAFF. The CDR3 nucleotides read TGCAGCGCATCGGGAGGAGAGTCGAATGCTTTCTTT.

This chain's CDR3 is CASGWVGANVLTF. CDR3 sequence (DNA): TGTGCCAGCGGGTGGGTTGGGGCCAACGTCCTGACTTTC. J is TRBJ2-6 and V is TRBV28, with D unresolved. Germline V gene lookup returns CDR1 MDHEN and CDR2 SYDVKM. Trimming shortened V by 8 bases and J by 3 bases, and 8 bases separated the two germline ends. The CDR3 loop spans 13 amino acids.

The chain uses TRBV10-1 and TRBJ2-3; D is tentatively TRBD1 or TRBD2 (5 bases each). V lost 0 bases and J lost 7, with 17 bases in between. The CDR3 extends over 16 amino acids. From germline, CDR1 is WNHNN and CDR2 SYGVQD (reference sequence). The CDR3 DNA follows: TGCGCCAGCAGTGAGTCGACTGGGGGTGGGCAAAATACGCAGTATTTT. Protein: CASSESTGGGQNTQYF.

Here the CDR3 reads CASSQGRTSGGSSTDTQYF. The DNA of the CDR3 is TGTGCCAGCAGCCAAGGAAGGACTAGCGGGGGGTCTAGCACAGATACGCAGTATTTT. V is TRBV4-2 and J is TRBJ2-3; TRBD2 agrees at 14 bases. V gave up 1 base and J gave up 0 bases; unmatched junction bases: 6. The V gene's germline CDR1 is LGHNA and CDR2 YNFKEQ. The CDR3 extends over 19 amino acids.

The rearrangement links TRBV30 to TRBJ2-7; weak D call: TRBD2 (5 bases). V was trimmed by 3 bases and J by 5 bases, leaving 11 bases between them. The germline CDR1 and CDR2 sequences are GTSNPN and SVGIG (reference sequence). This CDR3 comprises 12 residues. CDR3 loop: CAWSAGGHEQYF. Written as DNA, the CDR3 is TGTGCCTGGAGCGCGGGTGGCCACGAGCAGTACTTC.

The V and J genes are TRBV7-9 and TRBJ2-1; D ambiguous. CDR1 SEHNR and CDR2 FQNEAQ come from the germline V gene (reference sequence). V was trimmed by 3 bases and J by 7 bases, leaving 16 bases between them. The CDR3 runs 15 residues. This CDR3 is CASSFRTSKINEQFF. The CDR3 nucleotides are TGTGCCAGCAGCTTCCGGACCTCAAAGATTAATGAGCAGTTCTTC.

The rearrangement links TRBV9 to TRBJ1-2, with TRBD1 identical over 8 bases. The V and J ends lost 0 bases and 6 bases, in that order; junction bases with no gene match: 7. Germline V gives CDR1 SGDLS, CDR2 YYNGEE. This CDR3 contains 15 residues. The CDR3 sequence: CASSVAQGALDGYTF. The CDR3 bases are TGTGCCAGCAGCGTAGCTCAGGGGGCGCTTGATGGCTACACCTTC.

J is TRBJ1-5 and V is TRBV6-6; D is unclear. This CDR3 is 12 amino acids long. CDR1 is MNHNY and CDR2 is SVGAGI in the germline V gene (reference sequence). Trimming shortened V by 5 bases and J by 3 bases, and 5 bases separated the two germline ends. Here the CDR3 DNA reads TGTGCCAGCAGTCTAGACAATCAGCCCCAGCATTTT. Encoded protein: CASSLDNQPQHF.

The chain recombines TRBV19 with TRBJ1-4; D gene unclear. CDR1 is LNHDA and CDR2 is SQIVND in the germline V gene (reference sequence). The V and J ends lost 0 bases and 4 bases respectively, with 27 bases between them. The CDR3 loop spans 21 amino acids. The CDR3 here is CASSIDSPGLIHREFNEKLFF. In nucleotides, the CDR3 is TGTGCCAGTAGTATAGATTCCCCGGGCCTGATCCACCGGGAATTTAATGAAAAACTGTTTTTT.

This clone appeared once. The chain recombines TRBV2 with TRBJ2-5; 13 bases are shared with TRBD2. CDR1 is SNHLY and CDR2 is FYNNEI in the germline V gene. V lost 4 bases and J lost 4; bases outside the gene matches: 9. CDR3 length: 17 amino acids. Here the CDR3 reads CASSASWTSGRGETQYF. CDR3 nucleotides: TGTGCCAGCAGTGCAAGTTGGACTAGCGGGAGAGGAGAGACCCAGTACTTC. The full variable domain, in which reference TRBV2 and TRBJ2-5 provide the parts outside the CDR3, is EPEVTQTPSHQVTQMGQEVILRCVPISNHLYFYWYRQILGQKVEFLVSFYNNEISEKSEIFDDQFSVERPDGSNFTLKIRSTKLEDSAMYFCASSASWTSGRGETQYFGPGTRLLVL.

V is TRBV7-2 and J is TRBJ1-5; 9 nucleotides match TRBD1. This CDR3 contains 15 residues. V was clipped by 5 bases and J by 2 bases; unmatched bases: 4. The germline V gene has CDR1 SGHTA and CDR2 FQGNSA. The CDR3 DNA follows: TGTGCCAGCAGCCTAAGGACAGGGGGCAATCAGCCCCAGCATTTT. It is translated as CASSLRTGGNQPQHF.

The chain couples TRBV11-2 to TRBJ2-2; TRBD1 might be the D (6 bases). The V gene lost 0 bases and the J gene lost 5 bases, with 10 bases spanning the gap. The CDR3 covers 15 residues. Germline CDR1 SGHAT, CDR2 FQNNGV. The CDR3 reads CASSLDSQGTGELFF. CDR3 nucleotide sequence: TGTGCCAGCAGCTTAGATAGCCAGGGGACCGGGGAGCTGTTTTTT.

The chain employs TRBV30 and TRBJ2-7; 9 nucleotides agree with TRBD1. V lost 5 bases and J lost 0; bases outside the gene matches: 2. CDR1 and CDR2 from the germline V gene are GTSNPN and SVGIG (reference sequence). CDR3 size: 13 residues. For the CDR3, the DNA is TGTGCCTGGTCGACAGGGGGCTCCTACGAGCAGTACTTC. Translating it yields CAWSTGGSYEQYF.

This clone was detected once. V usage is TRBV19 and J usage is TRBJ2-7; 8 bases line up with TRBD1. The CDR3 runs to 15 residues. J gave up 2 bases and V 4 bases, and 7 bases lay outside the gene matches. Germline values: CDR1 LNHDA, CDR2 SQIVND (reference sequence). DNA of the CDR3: TGTGCCAGTAGTAAGAACCCACAGGGGGCCTACGAGCAGTACTTC. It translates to CASSKNPQGAYEQYF.

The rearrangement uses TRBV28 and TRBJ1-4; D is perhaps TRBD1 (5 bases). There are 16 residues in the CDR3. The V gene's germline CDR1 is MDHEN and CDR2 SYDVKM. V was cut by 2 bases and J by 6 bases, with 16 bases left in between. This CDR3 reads CASSLVLMEGHEKLFF. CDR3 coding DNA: TGTGCCAGCAGTTTAGTCCTCATGGAGGGGCATGAAAAACTGTTTTTT.

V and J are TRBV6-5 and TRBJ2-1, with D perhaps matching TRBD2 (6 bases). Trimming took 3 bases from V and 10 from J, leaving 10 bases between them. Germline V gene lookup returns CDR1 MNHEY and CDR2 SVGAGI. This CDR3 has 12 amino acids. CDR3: CASSYMAGEQFF. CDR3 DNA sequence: TGTGCCAGCAGTTATATGGCGGGGGAGCAGTTCTTC.

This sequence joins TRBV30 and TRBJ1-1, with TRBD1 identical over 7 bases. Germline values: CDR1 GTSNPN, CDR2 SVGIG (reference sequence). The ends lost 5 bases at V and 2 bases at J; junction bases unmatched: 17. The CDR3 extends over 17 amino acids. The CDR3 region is CAWSGRGQKCENTEAFF. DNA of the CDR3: TGTGCCTGGTCGGGGAGGGGGCAAAAATGTGAAAACACTGAAGCTTTCTTT.

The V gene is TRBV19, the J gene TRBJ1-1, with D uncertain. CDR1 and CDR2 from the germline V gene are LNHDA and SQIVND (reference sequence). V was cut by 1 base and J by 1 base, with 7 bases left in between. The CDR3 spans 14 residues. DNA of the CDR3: TGTGCCAGTAGTATAGTTCTGGGGAACACTGAAGCTTTCTTT. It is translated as CASSIVLGNTEAFF.

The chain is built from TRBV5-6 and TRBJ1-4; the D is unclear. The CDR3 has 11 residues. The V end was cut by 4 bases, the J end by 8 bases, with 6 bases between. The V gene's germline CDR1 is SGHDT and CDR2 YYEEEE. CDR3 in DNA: TGTGCCAGCAGCCAAGGGGAAAAACTGTTTTTT. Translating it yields CASSQGEKLFF.

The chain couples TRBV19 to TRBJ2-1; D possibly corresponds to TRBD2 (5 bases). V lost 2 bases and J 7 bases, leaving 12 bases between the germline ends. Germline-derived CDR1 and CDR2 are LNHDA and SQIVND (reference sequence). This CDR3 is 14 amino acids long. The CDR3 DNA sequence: TGTGCCAGTAGTATAAGCGTGGGAGTAAATGAGCAGTTCTTC. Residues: CASSISVGVNEQFF.

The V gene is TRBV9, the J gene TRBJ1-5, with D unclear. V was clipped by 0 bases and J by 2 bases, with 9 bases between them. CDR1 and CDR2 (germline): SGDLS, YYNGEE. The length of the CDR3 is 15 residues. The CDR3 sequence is CASSVGVVGNQPQHF. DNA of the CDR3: TGTGCCAGCAGCGTAGGGGTTGTTGGCAATCAGCCCCAGCATTTT.

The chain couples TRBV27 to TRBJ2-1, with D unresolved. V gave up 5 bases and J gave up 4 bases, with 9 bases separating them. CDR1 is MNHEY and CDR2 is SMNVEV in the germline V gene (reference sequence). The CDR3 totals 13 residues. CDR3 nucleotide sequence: TGTGCCAGCAGTCCGTCGGATTACAATGAGCAGTTCTTC. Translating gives CASSPSDYNEQFF.

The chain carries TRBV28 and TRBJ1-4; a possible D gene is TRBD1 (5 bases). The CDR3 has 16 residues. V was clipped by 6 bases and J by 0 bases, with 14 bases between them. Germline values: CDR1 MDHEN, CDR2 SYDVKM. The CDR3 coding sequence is TGTGCCAGCAGCCCGACAGCCCTAGCAACTAATGAAAAACTGTTTTTT. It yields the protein CASSPTALATNEKLFF.